The TCR beta chain described here comes from a study of blood T cell repertoires in COVID-19 (dated by TCRdb to 2020 to 2022). Looking at the study overall: The collaborator samples originated in the United States, Italy and Spain and spanned the acute and convalescent phases of COVID-19. The material from the prospective study consisted of cDNA or gDNA derived from T cells, B-cell-depleted T cells, or PBMCs. The dataset comprised deeply sampled blood TCRbeta repertoires from subjects exposed to, actively infected with, or recovered from COVID-19. The repertoires were released in a freely available public database meant as a resource for research on the immune response to SARS-CoV-2. The samples were drawn from the first 160 participants of the ongoing ImmuneRACE study and from some 1,300 subjects provided by 6 global collaborators. Sample metadata almost always included a de-identified subject ID, COVID-19 status, age in years and sex. HLA class I and class II types, where available, came from metadata supplied by the sample provider rather than from assay-based typing.

The collaborating institutions used their own protocols to collect whole blood in K2EDTA tubes. For TCRbeta analysis, collaborators shipped samples in one of three forms: frozen whole blood, isolated PBMCs, or DNA extracted from either of those sample types. Of note for this clone: What antigen it recognizes has not been identified. Base quality data are lacking; no much larger clone is found one base away.

TCRbeta CDR3 regions were amplified from genomic DNA by means of the immunoSEQ Assay, a bias-controlled multiplex PCR. As for the original processing: Within the assay, amplification of reference gene primers was used to estimate how many nucleated cells each sample contained. To quantify the absolute abundance of each unique TCRbeta CDR3 rearrangement, sequence reads were collapsed and filtered. For each sample, productive Simpson clonality was calculated as the square root of Simpson's diversity index across productive rearrangements. Held by TCRdb, this immuneACCESS table contains in-frame sequences only and omits some clones. Under half of the omission traces to an unresolved V gene where checked; the cause of the rest is unknown. That table gives V, J and clone size, and the DNA gave D and trimming. Within this sample are 90,000 to 120,000 clones, with about 88% of them counted one time only. The ten largest clonotypes hold 2% to 2.5% of the sample.

The study at large found these results: Clinical and demographic metadata were provided uncurated, with the amount varying by source and participant.

V and J are truncated by 3 bases and 3 bases respectively, leaving an intervening sequence of 21 bases. The germline V gene supplies CDR1 SGHTA and CDR2 FQGNSA. Measured from the cysteine to the phenylalanine, the CDR3 is 17 residues long. Only the CDR3 region is kept as DNA, spanning 51 bases read in frame from base 1. The V and J segments used are TRBV7-2 and TRBJ2-7; matching of 6 bases hints at TRBD2 as the D gene. Material for sequencing was peripheral blood. The clonotype originates from a human donor in a cohort sampled during active COVID-19. The CDR3 has the sequence CASSFLVGTETFYEQYF. The DNA sequence is TGTGCCAGCAGCTTTTTGGTAGGGACTGAAACTTTCTACGAGCAGTACTTC. Reference TRBV7-2 and TRBJ2-7 genes cover what lies past the CDR3, so the full variable domain is GAGVSQSPSNKVTEKGKDVELRCDPISGHTALYWYRQSLGQGLEFLIYFQGNSAPDKSGLPSDRFSAERTGGSVSTLTIQRTQQEDSAVYLCASSFLVGTETFYEQYFGPGTRLTVT.